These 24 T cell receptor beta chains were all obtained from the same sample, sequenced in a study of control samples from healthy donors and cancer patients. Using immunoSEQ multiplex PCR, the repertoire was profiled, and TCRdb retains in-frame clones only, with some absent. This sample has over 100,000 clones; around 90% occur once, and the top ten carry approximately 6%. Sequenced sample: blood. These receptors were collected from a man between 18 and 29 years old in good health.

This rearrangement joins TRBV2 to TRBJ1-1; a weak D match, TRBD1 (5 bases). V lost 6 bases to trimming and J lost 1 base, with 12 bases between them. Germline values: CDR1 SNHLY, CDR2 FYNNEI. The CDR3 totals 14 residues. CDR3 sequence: CASREGRGNTEAFF. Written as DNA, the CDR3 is TGTGCCAGCAGAGAGGGGAGGGGGAACACTGAAGCTTTCTTT.

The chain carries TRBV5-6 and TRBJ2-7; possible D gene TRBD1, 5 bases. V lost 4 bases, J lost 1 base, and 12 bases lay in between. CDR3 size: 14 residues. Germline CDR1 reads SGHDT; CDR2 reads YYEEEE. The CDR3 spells CASSVLSGSYEQYF. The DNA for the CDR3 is TGTGCCAGCAGCGTGCTGTCAGGGTCCTACGAGCAGTACTTC.

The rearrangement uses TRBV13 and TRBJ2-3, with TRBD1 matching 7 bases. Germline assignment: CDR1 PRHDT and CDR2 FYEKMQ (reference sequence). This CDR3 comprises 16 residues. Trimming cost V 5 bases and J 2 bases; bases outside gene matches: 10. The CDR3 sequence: CASSRAGTGATDTQYF. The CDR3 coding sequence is TGTGCCAGCAGCCGAGCCGGCACAGGGGCCACAGATACGCAGTATTTT.

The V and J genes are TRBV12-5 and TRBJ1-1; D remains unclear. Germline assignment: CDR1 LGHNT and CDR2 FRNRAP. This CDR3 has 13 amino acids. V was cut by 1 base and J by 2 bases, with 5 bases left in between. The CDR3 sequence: CASGLDINTEAFF. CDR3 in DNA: TGTGCTAGTGGTTTGGATATAAACACTGAAGCTTTCTTT.

CDR3 DNA: TGTGCCAGCAGCTCTATGACAGGGGGTCCCTACAATGAGCAGTTCTTC. Translated: CASSSMTGGPYNEQFF. The V and J genes are TRBV7-6 and TRBJ2-1, with 9 positions matching TRBD1. This CDR3 has 16 amino acids. From germline, CDR1 is SGHVS and CDR2 FNYEAQ. The V and J ends lost 4 bases and 2 bases, in that order; junction bases with no gene match: 6.

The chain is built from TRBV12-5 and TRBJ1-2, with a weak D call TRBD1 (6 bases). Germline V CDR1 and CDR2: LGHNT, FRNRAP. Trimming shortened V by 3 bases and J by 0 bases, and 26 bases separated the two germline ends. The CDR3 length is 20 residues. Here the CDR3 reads CASGFPDFDRPIPPNYGYTF. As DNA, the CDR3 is TGTGCTAGTGGTTTCCCCGACTTCGACAGGCCGATCCCCCCTAACTATGGCTACACCTTC.

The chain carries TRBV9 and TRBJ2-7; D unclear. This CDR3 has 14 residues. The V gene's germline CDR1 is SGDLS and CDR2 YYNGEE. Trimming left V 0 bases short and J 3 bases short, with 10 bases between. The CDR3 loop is CASSVVADHYEQYF. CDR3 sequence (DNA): TGTGCCAGCAGCGTAGTAGCAGACCACTACGAGCAGTACTTC.

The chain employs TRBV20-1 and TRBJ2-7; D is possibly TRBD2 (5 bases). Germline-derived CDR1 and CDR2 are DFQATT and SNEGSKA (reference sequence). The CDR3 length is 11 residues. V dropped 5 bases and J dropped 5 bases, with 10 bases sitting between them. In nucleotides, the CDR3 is TGCAGTGCTGTTCGGGGTAACGAGCAGTACTTC. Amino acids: CSAVRGNEQYF.

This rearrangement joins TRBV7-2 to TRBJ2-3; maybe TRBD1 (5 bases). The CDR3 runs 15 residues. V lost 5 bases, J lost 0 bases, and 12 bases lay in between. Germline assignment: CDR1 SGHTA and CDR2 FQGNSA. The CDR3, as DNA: TGTGCCAGCAGCGCAGGGCTGGCAAGCACAGATACGCAGTATTTT. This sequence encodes CASSAGLASTDTQYF.

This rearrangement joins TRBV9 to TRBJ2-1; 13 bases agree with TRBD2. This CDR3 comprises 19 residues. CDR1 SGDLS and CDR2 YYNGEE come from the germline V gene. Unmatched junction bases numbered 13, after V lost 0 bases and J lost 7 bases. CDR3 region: CASSVETSGGLNPRNEQFF. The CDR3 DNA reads TGTGCCAGCAGCGTAGAGACTAGCGGGGGGCTCAATCCTCGTAATGAGCAGTTCTTC.

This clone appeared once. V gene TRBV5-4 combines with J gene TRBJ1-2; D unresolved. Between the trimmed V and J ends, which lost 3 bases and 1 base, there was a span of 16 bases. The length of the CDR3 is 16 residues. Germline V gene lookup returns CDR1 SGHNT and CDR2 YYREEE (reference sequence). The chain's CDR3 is CASSWAGGRSNYGYTF. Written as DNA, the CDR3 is TGTGCCAGCAGCTGGGCCGGCGGGAGGAGTAACTATGGCTACACCTTC.

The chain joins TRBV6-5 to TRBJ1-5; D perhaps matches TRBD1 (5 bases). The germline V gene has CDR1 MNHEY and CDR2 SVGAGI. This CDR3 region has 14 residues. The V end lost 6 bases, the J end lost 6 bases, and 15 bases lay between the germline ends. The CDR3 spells CASRPPGDVQPQHF. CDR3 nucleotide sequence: TGTGCCAGCAGACCCCCGGGGGATGTTCAGCCCCAGCATTTT.

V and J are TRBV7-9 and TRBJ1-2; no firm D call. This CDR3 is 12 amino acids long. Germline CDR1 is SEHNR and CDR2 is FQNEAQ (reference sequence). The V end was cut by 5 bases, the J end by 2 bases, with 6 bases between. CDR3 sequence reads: CASSEDNYGYTF. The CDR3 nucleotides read TGTGCCAGCAGCGAGGACAACTATGGCTACACCTTC.

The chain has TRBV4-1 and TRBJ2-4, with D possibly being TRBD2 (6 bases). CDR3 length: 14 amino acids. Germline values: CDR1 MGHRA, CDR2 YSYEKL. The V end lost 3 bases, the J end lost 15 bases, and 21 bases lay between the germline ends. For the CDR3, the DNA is TGCGCCAGCAGCCAGGTACCTGGAGGCGGGGTAAGGTACTTC. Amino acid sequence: CASSQVPGGGVRYF.

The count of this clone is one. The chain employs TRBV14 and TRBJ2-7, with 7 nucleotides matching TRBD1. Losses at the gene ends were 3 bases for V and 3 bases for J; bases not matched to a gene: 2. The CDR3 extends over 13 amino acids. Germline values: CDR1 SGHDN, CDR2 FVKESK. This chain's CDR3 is CASSHYRGYEQYF. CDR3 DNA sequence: TGTGCCAGCAGCCACTACAGGGGCTACGAGCAGTACTTC.

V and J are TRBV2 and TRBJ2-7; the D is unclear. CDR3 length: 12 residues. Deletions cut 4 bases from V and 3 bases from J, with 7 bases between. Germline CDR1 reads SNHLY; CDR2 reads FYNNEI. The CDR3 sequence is CASSGVYYEQYF. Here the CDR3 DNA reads TGTGCCAGCAGTGGAGTGTACTACGAGCAGTACTTC.

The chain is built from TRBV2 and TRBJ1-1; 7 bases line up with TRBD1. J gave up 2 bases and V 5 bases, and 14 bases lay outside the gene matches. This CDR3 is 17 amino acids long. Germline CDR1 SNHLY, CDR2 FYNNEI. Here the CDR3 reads CASSSATDGQVNTEAFF. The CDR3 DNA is TGTGCCAGCAGTAGCGCCACAGATGGACAGGTAAACACTGAAGCTTTCTTT.

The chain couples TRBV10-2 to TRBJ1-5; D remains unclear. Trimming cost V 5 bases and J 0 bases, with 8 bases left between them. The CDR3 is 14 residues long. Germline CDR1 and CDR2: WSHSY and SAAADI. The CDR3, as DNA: TGCGCCAGCAGTCAGACGGTTAGCAATCAGCCCCAGCATTTT. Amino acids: CASSQTVSNQPQHF.

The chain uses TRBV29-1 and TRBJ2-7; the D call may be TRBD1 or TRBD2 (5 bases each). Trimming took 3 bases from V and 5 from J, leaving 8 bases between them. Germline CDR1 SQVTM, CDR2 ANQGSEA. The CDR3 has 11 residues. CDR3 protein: CSVDGGNEQYF. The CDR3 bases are TGCAGCGTTGATGGGGGTAACGAGCAGTACTTC.

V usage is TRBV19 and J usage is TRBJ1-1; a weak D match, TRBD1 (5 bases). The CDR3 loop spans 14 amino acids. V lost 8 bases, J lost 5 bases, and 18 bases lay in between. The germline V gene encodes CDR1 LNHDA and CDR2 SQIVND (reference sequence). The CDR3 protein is CASFGQGGTTEAFF. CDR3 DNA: TGTGCCAGTTTTGGGCAGGGAGGTACAACTGAAGCTTTCTTT.

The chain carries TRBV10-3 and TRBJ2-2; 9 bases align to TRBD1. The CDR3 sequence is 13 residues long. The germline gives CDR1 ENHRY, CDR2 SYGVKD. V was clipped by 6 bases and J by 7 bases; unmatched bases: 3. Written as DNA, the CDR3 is TGTGCCATCAGGGGACAGGGAAACGGGGAGCTGTTTTTT. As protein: CAIRGQGNGELFF.

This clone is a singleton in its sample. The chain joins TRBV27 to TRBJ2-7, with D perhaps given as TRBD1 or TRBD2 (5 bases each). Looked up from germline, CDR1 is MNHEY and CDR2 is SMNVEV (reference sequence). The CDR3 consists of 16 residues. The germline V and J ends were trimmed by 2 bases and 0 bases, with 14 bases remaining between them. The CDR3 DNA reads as TGTGCCAGCAGTTTAAGCCCGGGGACCAGCTCCTACGAGCAGTACTTC. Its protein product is CASSLSPGTSSYEQYF.

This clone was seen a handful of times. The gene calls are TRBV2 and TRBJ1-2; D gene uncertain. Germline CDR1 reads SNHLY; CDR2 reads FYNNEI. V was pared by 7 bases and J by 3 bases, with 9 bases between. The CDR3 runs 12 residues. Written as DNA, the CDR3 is TGTGCCAGCAATTTACTGCACTATGGCTACACCTTC. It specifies CASNLLHYGYTF.

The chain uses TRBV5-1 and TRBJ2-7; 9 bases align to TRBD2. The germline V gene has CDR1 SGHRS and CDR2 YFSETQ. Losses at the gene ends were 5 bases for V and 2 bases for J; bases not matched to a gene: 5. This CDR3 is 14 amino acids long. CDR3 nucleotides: TGCGCCAGCAGACTTAGCGGGGGAACCTACGAGCAGTACTTC. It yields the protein CASRLSGGTYEQYF.